This T cell receptor (beta chain) was sequenced during a study of neurological immune-mediated disorders. Study-wide results and caveats: The most TCR clonal expansion was seen in HTLV-1-associated myelopathy, whereas the least was seen in multiple sclerosis, below the level in healthy controls. Any association between clinical or MRI features and the multiple sclerosis repertoire cluster was absent.

TCRdb reanalysed the 5' RACE reads using MiXCR and keeps one entry per CDR3 protein. The sample shows more than 75,000 distinct CDR3 sequences, around 3.5% of them seen only once. Trimming cost V 0 bases and J 5 bases; bases outside gene matches: 1. This CDR3 comprises 15 residues. Per germline, CDR1 MRHNA and CDR2 SNTAGT. This clonotype was seen at least ten times. Its antigen is still unknown. The specimen sequenced was PBMCs. This chain links TRBV6-4 with TRBJ2-1; the match to TRBD2 covers 10 bases. This clonotype was obtained from a woman aged 45 to 65 with multiple sclerosis. For the CDR3, the DNA is TGTGCCAGCAGTGACTCTACTAGCGGGGACAATGAGCAGTTCTTC. Translating gives CASSDSTSGDNEQFF.